This T cell receptor (beta chain) stems from a study of blood T cell repertoires in COVID-19. The CDR3 is 15 amino acids. From germline, CDR1 is SNHLY and CDR2 FYNNEI. The V end lost 9 bases, the J end lost 9 bases, and 23 bases lay between the germline ends. Within the 2 weeks before study entry, each person in the exposed group met a COVID-19 case. Here immunoSEQ multiplex PCR was the method, and the copy in TCRdb shows in-frame clones only, minus some. The sample has roughly 240,000 clones, about four fifths seen once; the top ten hold approximately 3.8%. The material sequenced was PBMCs or T cells enriched from blood (not recorded which). The chain uses TRBV2 and TRBJ2-2, with D tentatively TRBD1 (5 bases). This receptor was obtained from a woman aged 40 to 55 who had been exposed to COVID-19. The CDR3 DNA reads as TGTGCCAGAGGGAAGGATAGCAGGGCTAACCGGGAGCTGTTTTTT. Residues: CARGKDSRANRELFF.